The T cell receptor (beta chain) under discussion was sequenced for a study of identifying expanded T cells in peripheral blood. Study-wide results and caveats: Roughly two-week clone count variance significantly increased as total template count grew.

There are 14 residues in the CDR3. Germline lookup yields CDR1 LNHDA and CDR2 SQIVND (reference sequence). In the case of this clone: Its cognate antigen is unknown. One end of the junction varies from germline; a read error may be responsible.

The data were produced by immunoSEQ multiplex PCR, yet TCRdb's version contains in-frame clones alone and is incomplete. The sample lists some 93,000 clones, 88% occurring once. This sequence originates from a person aged 18 to 75 in good health. The specimen was blood. The V gene is TRBV19, the J gene TRBJ2-4, with a possible D match to TRBD1 (6 bases). The CDR3 here is CASSNRVAKNIQYF. In DNA, the CDR3 is TGTGCCAGCAGTAACAGGGTAGCCAAAAACATTCAGTACTTC.